A single sample gave rise to the 2 T cell receptor beta chains below, sequenced in a study of PD-L1 blockade in urothelial cancer. The time point denotes: pretreatment peripheral blood. Clones were read by immunoSEQ multiplex PCR, and TCRdb kept only the in-frame ones, dropping some. The sample has some 46,000 clones, around 81% seen once. The sequencing used PBMCs, collected around atezolizumab (anti-PD-L1) treatment. The receptors shown here come from a man in his fifties or sixties with urothelial cancer.

J is TRBJ2-7 and V is TRBV6-1; 9 bases fit TRBD2. There are 16 residues in the CDR3. Per germline, CDR1 MNHNS and CDR2 SASEGT. Trimming at V came to 3 bases and at J to 0 bases, leaving 6 bases not matched to a gene. CDR3 residues: CASSDFSGGSSYEQYF. DNA of the CDR3: TGTGCCAGCAGTGATTTCAGCGGGGGGAGCTCCTACGAGCAGTACTTC.

The chain is built from TRBV7-8 and TRBJ1-5; D possibly corresponds to TRBD1 (5 bases). Between the trimmed V and J ends, which lost 5 bases and 6 bases, there was a span of 11 bases. Germline values: CDR1 SGHVS, CDR2 FQNEAQ. There are 13 residues in the CDR3. The CDR3 sequence is CASSPAQGQPQHF. The CDR3 DNA reads TGTGCCAGCAGCCCAGCCCAGGGTCAGCCCCAGCATTTT.